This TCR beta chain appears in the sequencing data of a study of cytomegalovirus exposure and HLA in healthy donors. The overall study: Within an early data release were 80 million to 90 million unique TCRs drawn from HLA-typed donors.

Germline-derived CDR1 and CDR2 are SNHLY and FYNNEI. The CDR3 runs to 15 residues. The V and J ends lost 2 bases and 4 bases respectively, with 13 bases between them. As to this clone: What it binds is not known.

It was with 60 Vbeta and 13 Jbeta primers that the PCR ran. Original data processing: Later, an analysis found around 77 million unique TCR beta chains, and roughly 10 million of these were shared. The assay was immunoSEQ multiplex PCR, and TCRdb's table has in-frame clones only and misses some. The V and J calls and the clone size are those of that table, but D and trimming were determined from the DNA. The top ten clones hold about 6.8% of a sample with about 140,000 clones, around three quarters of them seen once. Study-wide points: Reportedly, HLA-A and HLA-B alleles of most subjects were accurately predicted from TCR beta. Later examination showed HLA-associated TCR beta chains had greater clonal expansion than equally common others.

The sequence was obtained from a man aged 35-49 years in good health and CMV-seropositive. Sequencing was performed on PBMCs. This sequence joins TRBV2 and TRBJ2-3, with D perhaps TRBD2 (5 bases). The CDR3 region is CASSEWASIADTQYF. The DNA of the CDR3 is TGTGCCAGCAGTGAATGGGCTAGCATAGCAGATACGCAGTATTTT.